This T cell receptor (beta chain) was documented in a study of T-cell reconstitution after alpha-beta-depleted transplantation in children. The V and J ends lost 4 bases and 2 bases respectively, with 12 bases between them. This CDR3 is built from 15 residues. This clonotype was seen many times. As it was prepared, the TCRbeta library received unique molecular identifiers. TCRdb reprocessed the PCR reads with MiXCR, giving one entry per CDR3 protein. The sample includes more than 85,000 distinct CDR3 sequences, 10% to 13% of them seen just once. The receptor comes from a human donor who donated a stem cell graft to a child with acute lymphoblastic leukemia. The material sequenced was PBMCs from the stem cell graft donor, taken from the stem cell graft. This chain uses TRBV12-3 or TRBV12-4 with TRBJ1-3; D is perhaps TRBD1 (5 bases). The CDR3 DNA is TGTGCCAGCAGTTCAAGCGGAGGGGCTGGAAACACCATATATTTT. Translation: CASSSSGGAGNTIYF.